A single sample is the source of the 14 T cell receptor beta chains below, sequenced in a study of T cell responses to AZD1222 COVID-19 vaccine. Clones were sequenced by immunoSEQ multiplex PCR, and TCRdb holds only the in-frame ones, with some missing. This table has approximately 100,000 clones, around nine tenths appearing once. Sample: peripheral blood, taken on day 0 of AZD1222 vaccination. Receptors originate from an adult in good health.

This clone was seen just once. This sequence joins TRBV18 and TRBJ1-6, with D unclear. The ends were cut back, 3 bases at V and 6 bases at J, with 12 bases in the middle. This CDR3 contains 15 residues. The germline CDR1 and CDR2 sequences are KGHSH and LQKENI. DNA of the CDR3: TGTGCCAGCTCACCCGGCGCGGTCTCTAATTCACCCCTCCACTTT. Translation gives CASSPGAVSNSPLHF.

The chain is built from TRBV7-9 and TRBJ2-7, with 8 bases aligning to TRBD1. CDR1 and CDR2 (germline): SEHNR, FQNEAQ (reference sequence). V lost 1 base to trimming and J lost 7 bases; unmatched junction nucleotides: 6. This CDR3 has 14 amino acids. The CDR3 DNA follows: TGTGCCAGCAGCTTAGGGGACAGGTTAGCAGAGCAGTACTTC. This sequence encodes CASSLGDRLAEQYF. Based on the CDR3 plus reference TRBV7-9 and TRBJ2-7, the full variable domain is DTGVSQNPRHKITKRGQNVTFRCDPISEHNRLYWYRQTLGQGPEFLTYFQNEAQLEKSRLLSDRFSAERPKGSFSTLEIQRTEQGDSAMYLCASSLGDRLAEQYFGPGTRLTVT.

CDR3 protein: CASSARDSPYGYTF. CDR3 in DNA: TGTGCCAGTAGTGCACGGGACAGCCCCTATGGCTACACCTTC. The chain combines TRBV19 with TRBJ1-2; 7 bases are a match to TRBD1. Trimming at V came to 5 bases and at J to 4 bases, leaving 7 bases not matched to a gene. The CDR3 is 14 amino acids. Germline CDR1 reads LNHDA; CDR2 reads SQIVND (reference sequence). Variable domain in full (rest from reference TRBV19 and TRBJ1-2): DGGITQSPKYLFRKEGQNVTLSCEQNLNHDAMYWYRQDPGQGLRLIYYSQIVNDFQKGDIAEGYSVSREKKESFPLTVTSAQKNPTAFYLCASSARDSPYGYTFGSGTRLTVV.

The genes are TRBV6-6 and TRBJ1-2; D possibly corresponds to TRBD1 (6 bases). The CDR3 consists of 14 residues. The V gene's germline CDR1 is MNHNY and CDR2 SVGAGI (reference sequence). V gave up 4 bases and J gave up 5 bases, with 14 bases separating them. CDR3 bases: TGTGCCAGCAGTTCCGGACAGTTGAGATATGGCTACACCTTC. Translating it yields CASSSGQLRYGYTF.

Written as DNA, the CDR3 is TGTGCCAGTACAACTAGCGGGGGGGCCTGGGATACGCAGTATTTT. Residues: CASTTSGGAWDTQYF. The rearrangement uses TRBV19 and TRBJ2-3, with 13 bases fitting TRBD2. The CDR3 totals 15 residues. Germline V gene data show CDR1 as LNHDA and CDR2 as SQIVND (reference sequence). The junction had 7 bases not matched to a gene; V was cut back by 7 bases and J by 6 bases.

J is TRBJ1-6 and V is TRBV5-8; TRBD1 agrees at 7 bases. This CDR3 comprises 15 residues. Germline assignment: CDR1 SGHTS and CDR2 YDEGEE. The junction had 10 bases not matched to a gene; V was cut back by 5 bases and J by 8 bases. CDR3 nucleotide sequence: TGTGCCAGCAGAACTTCGGGCAGGGGGGATTCACCCCTCCACTTT. Amino acid sequence: CASRTSGRGDSPLHF.

The gene calls are TRBV6-2 or TRBV6-3 and TRBJ2-1; D gene unclear. Trimming took 1 base from V and 10 from J, leaving 11 bases between them. CDR3 length equals 13 residues. The germline V gene encodes CDR1 MNHEY and CDR2 SVGEGT. The CDR3 protein is CASSYLKPAEQFF. DNA for the CDR3: TGTGCCAGCAGTTACTTAAAACCGGCGGAGCAGTTCTTC.

There are a few counts of this clone. The chain has TRBV19 and TRBJ1-6; D gene uncertain. The CDR3 covers 12 residues. Per the germline V gene, CDR1 is LNHDA and CDR2 is SQIVND (reference sequence). V shed 5 bases and J shed 4 bases, with 3 bases lying between them. CDR3 amino acids: CASSWYNSPLHF. CDR3 coding DNA: TGTGCCAGTAGTTGGTATAATTCACCCCTCCACTTT.

V and J are TRBV7-2 and TRBJ1-5; no definite D call. The CDR3 sequence is 14 residues long. Germline-derived CDR1 and CDR2 are SGHTA and FQGNSA. Between the trimmed V and J ends, which lost 1 base and 2 bases, there was a span of 6 bases. The CDR3 nucleotides are TGTGCCAGCAGCTTAGAACTGGGCAATCAGCCCCAGCATTTT. Amino acid sequence: CASSLELGNQPQHF.

The chain uses TRBV19 and TRBJ1-5; tentatively, D is TRBD1 (5 bases). This CDR3 has 15 residues. Germline V lookup: CDR1 LNHDA, CDR2 SQIVND (reference sequence). Trimming shortened V by 2 bases and J by 7 bases, and 15 bases separated the two germline ends. This CDR3 is CASSIQRGRRQPQHF. CDR3 nucleotides: TGTGCCAGTAGTATACAGAGGGGACGGCGCCAGCCCCAGCATTTT. The full variable domain, in which reference TRBV19 and TRBJ1-5 provide the parts outside the CDR3, is DGGITQSPKYLFRKEGQNVTLSCEQNLNHDAMYWYRQDPGQGLRLIYYSQIVNDFQKGDIAEGYSVSREKKESFPLTVTSAQKNPTAFYLCASSIQRGRRQPQHFGDGTRLSIL.

The chain uses TRBV6-4 and TRBJ1-1; possible D gene TRBD1, 5 bases. CDR1 is MRHNA, CDR2 SNTAGT, per germline. This CDR3 is 15 amino acids long. The ends were cut back, 0 bases at V and 1 base at J, with 9 bases in the middle. Here the CDR3 DNA reads TGTGCCAGCAGTGACTCGGGGCAGCAGAACACTGAAGCTTTCTTT. Amino acid sequence: CASSDSGQQNTEAFF.

This chain links TRBV18 with TRBJ2-5; no clear D. V shed 3 bases and J shed 5 bases, with 10 bases lying between them. Germline V CDR1 and CDR2: KGHSH, LQKENI. This CDR3 has 13 residues. The CDR3 here is CASSPRDRETQYF. CDR3 bases: TGTGCCAGCTCACCGAGAGATAGGGAGACCCAGTACTTC.

The rearrangement uses TRBV15 and TRBJ2-5, with D possibly TRBD2 on 7 matching bases. Germline V gene sequence: CDR1 LNHNV, CDR2 YYDKDF (reference sequence). This CDR3 has 13 amino acids. Trimming pared 6 bases from V and 5 bases from J, leaving 13 bases between. The DNA for the CDR3 is TGTGCCACCAGGACGGGGGGCCGGGAGACCCAGTACTTC. The encoded protein is CATRTGGRETQYF.

The rearrangement joins TRBV4-3 to TRBJ1-3, with D possibly being TRBD1 (5 bases). This CDR3 has 17 residues. V shed 0 bases and J shed 1 base, with 13 bases lying between them. Germline CDR1 and CDR2: LGHNA and YSLEER. This chain's CDR3 is CASSQERGSYSGNTIYF. The CDR3 region has the DNA TGCGCCAGCAGCCAAGAAAGGGGCAGTTATTCTGGAAACACCATATATTTT.